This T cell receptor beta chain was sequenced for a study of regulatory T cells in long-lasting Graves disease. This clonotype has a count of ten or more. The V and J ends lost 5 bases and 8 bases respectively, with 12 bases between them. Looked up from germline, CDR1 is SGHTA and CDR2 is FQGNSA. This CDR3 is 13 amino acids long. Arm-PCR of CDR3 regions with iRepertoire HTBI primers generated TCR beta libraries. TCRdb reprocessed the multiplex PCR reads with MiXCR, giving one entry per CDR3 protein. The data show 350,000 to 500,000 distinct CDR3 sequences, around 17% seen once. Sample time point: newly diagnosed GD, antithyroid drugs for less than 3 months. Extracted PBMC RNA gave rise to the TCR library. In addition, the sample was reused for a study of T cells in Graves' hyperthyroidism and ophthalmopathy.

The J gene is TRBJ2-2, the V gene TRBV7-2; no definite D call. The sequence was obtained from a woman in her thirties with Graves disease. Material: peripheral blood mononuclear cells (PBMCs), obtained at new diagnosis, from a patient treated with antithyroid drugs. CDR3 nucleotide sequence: TGTGCCAGCAGCCGTTCAGTGCGTGGGGAGCTGTTTTTT. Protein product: CASSRSVRGELFF.